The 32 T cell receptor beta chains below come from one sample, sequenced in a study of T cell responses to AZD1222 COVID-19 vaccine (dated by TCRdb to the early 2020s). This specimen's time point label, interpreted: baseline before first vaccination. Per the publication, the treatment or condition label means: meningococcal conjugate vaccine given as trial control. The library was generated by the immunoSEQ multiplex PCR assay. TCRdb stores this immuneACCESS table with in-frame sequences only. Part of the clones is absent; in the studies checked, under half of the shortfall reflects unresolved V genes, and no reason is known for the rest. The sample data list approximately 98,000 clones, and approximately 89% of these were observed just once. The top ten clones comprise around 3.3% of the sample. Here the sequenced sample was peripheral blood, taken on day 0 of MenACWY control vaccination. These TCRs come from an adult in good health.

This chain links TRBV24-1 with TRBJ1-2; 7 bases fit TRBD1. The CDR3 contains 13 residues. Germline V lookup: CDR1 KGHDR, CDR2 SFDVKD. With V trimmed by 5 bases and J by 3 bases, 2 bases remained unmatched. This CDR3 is CATSGQGHYGYTF. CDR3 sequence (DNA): TGTGCCACCAGTGGACAGGGCCACTATGGCTACACCTTC.

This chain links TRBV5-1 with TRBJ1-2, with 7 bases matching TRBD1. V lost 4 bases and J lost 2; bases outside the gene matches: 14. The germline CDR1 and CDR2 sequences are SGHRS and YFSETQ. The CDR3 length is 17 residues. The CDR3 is CASSLEGQPSLNYGYTF. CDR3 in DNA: TGCGCCAGCAGCCTGGAGGGACAGCCCAGCCTGAACTATGGCTACACCTTC.

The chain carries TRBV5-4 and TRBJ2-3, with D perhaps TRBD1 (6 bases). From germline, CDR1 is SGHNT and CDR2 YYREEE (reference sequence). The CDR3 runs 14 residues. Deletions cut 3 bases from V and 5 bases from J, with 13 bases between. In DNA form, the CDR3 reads TGTGCCAGCAGCTCCACCTTAGGGGGAGATACGCAGTATTTT. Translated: CASSSTLGGDTQYF.

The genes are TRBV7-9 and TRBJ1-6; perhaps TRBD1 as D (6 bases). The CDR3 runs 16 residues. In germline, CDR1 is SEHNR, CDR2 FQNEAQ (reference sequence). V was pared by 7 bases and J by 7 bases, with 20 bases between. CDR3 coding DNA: TGTGCCAGCATGATCTCCGGGACAAGATCGAATTCACCCCTCCACTTT. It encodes CASMISGTRSNSPLHF.

This chain's CDR3 is CASSLGTYYEKLFF. In DNA form, the CDR3 reads TGTGCCAGCAGCTTAGGGACATATTATGAAAAACTGTTTTTT. The chain employs TRBV5-6 and TRBJ1-4; possible D gene TRBD1, 6 bases. Trimming removed 2 bases at V and 6 bases at J, with 11 bases between. This CDR3 has 14 residues. CDR1 and CDR2 (germline): SGHDT, YYEEEE. Together with reference TRBV5-6 and TRBJ1-4, the CDR3 gives the full variable domain: DAGVTQSPTHLIKTRGQQVTLRCSPKSGHDTVSWYQQALGQGPQFIFQYYEEEERQRGNFPDRFSGHQFPNYSSELNVNALLLGDSALYLCASSLGTYYEKLFFGSGTQLSVL.

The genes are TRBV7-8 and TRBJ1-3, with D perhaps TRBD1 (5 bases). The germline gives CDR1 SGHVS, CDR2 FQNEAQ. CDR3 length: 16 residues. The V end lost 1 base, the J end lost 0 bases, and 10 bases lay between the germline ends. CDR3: CASSLEGYLSGNTIYF. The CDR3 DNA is TGTGCCAGCAGCTTAGAGGGGTATCTCTCTGGAAACACCATATATTTT.

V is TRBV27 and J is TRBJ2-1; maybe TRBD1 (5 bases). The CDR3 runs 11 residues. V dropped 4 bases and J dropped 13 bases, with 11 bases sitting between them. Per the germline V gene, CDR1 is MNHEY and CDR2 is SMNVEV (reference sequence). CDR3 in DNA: TGTGCCAGCAGTTCCTTGACAGCCCAGTTCTTC. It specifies CASSSLTAQFF.

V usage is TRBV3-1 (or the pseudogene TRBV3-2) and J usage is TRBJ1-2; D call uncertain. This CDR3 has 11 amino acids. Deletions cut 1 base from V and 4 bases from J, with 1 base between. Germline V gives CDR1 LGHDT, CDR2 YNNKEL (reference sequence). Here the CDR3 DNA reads TGTGCCAGCAGCCAAGGCTATGGCTACACCTTC. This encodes CASSQGYGYTF.

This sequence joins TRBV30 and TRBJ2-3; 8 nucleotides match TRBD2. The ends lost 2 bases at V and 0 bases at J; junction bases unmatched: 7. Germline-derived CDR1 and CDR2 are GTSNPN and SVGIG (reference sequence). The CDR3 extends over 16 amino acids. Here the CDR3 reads CAWSPGGGLSTDTQYF. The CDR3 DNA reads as TGTGCCTGGAGTCCGGGCGGGGGGCTTAGCACAGATACGCAGTATTTT.

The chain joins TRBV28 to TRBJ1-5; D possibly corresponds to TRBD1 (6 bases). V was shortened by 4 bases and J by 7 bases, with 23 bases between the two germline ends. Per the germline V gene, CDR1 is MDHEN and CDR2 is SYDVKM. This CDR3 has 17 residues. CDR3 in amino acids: CASSSRSGQGGYQPQHF. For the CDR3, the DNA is TGTGCCAGCAGTTCCCGCTCGGGCCAAGGGGGTTACCAGCCCCAGCATTTT.

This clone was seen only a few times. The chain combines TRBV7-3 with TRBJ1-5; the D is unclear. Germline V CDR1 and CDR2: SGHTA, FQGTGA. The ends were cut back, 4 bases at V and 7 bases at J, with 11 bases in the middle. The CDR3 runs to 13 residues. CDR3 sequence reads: CASSSDLGQPQHF. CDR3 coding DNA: TGTGCCAGCAGCTCCGATCTAGGGCAGCCCCAGCATTTT.

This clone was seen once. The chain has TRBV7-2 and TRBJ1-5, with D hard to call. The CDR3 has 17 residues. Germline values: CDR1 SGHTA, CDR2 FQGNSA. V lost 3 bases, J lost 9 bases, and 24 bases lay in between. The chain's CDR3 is CASSFCKADPTIVPQHF. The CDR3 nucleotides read TGTGCCAGCAGCTTTTGTAAAGCGGATCCTACCATCGTGCCCCAGCATTTT. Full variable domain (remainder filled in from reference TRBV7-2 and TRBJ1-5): GAGVSQSPSNKVTEKGKDVELRCDPISGHTALYWYRQSLGQGLEFLIYFQGNSAPDKSGLPSDRFSAERTGGSVSTLTIQRTQQEDSAVYLCASSFCKADPTIVPQHFGDGTRLSIL.

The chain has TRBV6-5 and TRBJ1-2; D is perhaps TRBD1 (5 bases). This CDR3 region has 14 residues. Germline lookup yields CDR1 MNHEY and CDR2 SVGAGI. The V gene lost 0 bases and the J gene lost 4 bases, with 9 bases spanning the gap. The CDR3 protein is CASSYSIGTYGYTF. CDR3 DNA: TGTGCCAGCAGTTACTCCATAGGGACCTATGGCTACACCTTC.

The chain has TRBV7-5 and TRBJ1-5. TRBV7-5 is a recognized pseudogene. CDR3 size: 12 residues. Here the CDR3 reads CARSFPDQPQHF. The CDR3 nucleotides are TGTGCCAGAAGCTTTCCTGATCAGCCCCAGCATTTT.

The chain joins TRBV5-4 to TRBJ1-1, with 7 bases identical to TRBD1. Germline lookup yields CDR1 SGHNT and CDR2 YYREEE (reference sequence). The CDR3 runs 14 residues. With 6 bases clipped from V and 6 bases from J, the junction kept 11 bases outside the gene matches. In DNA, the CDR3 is TGTGCCAGCACCCTCCAAGGGGGCGTCCCTGAAGCTTTCTTT. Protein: CASTLQGGVPEAFF.

In DNA, the CDR3 is TGTGCCAGCAGCACGAACTTGAATACGCAGTATTTT. Translating it yields CASSTNLNTQYF. The chain has TRBV7-2 and TRBJ2-3; D is undetermined. The CDR3 runs 12 residues. The V end was cut by 5 bases, the J end by 7 bases, with 10 bases between. From germline, CDR1 is SGHTA and CDR2 FQGNSA. Full variable domain (rest looked up from reference TRBV7-2 and TRBJ2-3): GAGVSQSPSNKVTEKGKDVELRCDPISGHTALYWYRQSLGQGLEFLIYFQGNSAPDKSGLPSDRFSAERTGGSVSTLTIQRTQQEDSAVYLCASSTNLNTQYFGPGTRLTVL.

DNA for the CDR3: TGTGCCAGCAGTTACCCCCCGGCGGGGCAGGGTGGCTACACCTTC. It codes for CASSYPPAGQGGYTF. V is TRBV6-5 and J is TRBJ1-2; possible D gene TRBD1, 5 bases. This CDR3 region has 15 residues. Trimming took 2 bases from V and 7 from J, leaving 17 bases between them. CDR1 MNHEY and CDR2 SVGAGI come from the germline V gene.

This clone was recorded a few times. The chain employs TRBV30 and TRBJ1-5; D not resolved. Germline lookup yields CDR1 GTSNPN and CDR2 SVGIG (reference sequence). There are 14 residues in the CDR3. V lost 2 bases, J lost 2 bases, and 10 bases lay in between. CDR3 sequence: CAWSRQQGNQPQHF. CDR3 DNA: TGTGCCTGGAGTCGTCAGCAGGGCAATCAGCCCCAGCATTTT.

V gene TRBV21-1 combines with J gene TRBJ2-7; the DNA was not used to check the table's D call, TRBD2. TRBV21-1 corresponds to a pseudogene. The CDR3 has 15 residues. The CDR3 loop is CASSTTGGEDYEQYF. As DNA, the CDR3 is TGTGCCAGCAGCACCACCGGGGGGGAGGACTACGAGCAGTACTTC.

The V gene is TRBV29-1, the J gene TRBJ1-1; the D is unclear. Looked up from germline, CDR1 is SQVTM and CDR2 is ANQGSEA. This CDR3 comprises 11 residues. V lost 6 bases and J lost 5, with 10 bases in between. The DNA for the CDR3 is TGCAGCGTCGAGGTTGGGACTGAAGCTTTCTTT. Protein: CSVEVGTEAFF.

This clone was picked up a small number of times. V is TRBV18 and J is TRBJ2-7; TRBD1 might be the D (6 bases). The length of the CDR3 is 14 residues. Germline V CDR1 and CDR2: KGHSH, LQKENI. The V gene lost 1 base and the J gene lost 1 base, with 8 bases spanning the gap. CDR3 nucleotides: TGTGCCAGCTCACCACAGGGGGTATCCTACGAGCAGTACTTC. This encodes CASSPQGVSYEQYF. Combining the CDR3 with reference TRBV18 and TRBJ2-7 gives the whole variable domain NAGVMQNPRHLVRRRGQEARLRCSPMKGHSHVYWYRQLPEEGLKFMVYLQKENIIDESGMPKERFSAEFPKEGPSILRIQQVVRGDSAAYFCASSPQGVSYEQYFGPGTRLTVT.

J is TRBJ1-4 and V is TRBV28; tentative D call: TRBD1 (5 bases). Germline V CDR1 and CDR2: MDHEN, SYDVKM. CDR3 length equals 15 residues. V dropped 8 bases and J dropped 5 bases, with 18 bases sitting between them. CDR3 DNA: TGTGCCAGCGGCAGGGACCGGATCAGCAATGAAAAACTGTTTTTT. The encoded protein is CASGRDRISNEKLFF.

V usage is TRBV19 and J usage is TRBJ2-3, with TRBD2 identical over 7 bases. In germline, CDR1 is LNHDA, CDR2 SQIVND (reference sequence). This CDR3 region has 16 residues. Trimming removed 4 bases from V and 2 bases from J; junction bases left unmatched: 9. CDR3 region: CASSTPDGGNTDTQYF. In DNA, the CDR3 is TGTGCCAGTAGTACTCCTGACGGGGGGAACACAGATACGCAGTATTTT.

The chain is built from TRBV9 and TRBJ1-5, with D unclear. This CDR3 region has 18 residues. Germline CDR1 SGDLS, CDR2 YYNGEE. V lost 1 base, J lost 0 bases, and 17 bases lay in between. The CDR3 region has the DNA TGTGCCAGCAGCGTATCCCCCACCGGGGAATATAGCAATCAGCCCCAGCATTTT. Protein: CASSVSPTGEYSNQPQHF.

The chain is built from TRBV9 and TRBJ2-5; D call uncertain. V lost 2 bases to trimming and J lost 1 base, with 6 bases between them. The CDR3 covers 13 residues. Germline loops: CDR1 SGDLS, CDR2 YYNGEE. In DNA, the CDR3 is TGTGCCAGCAGCGTTTCCCCCCAAGAGACCCAGTACTTC. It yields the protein CASSVSPQETQYF.

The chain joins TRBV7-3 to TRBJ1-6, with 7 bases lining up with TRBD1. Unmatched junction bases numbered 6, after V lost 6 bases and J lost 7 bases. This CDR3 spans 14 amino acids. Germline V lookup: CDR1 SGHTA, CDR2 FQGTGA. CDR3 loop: CASRHRGRNSPLHF. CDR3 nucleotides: TGTGCCAGCAGGCACAGGGGCAGGAATTCACCCCTCCACTTT. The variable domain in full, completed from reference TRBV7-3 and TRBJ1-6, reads GAGVSQTPSNKVTEKGKYVELRCDPISGHTALYWYRQSLGQGPEFLIYFQGTGAADDSGLPNDRFFAVRPEGSVSTLKIQRTERGDSAVYLCASRHRGRNSPLHFGNGTRLTVT.

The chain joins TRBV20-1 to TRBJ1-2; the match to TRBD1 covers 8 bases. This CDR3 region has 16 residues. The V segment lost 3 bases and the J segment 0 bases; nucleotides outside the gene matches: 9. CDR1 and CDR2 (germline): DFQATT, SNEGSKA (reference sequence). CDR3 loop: CSASSFRTGTNYGYTF. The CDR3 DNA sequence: TGCAGTGCTAGTTCGTTTCGGACAGGGACTAACTATGGCTACACCTTC.

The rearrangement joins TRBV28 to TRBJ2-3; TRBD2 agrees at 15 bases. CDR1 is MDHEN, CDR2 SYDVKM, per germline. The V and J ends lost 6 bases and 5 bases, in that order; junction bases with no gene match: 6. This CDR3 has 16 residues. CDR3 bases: TGTGCCAGCAGAGGACTAGCGGGGGGGGAGGGAGATACGCAGTATTTT. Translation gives CASRGLAGGEGDTQYF.

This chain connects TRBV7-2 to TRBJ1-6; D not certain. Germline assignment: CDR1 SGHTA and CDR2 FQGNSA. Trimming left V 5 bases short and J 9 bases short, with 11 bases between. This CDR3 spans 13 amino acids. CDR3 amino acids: CASSDRNGSPLHF. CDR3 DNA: TGTGCCAGCAGCGACCGGAACGGTTCACCCCTCCACTTT.

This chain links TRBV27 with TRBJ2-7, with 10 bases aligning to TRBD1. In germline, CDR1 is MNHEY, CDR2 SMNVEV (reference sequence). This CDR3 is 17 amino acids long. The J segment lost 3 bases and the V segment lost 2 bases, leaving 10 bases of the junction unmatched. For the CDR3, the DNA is TGTGCCAGCAGTTTAAGGCGACCAGGACAGGGGGGCTACGAGCAGTACTTC. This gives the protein CASSLRRPGQGGYEQYF.

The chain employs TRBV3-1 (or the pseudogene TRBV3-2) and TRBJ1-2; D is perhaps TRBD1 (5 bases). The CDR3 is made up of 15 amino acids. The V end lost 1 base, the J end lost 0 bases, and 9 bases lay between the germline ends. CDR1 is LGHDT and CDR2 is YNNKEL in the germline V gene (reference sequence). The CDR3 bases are TGTGCCAGCAGCCAAGGGGGCCGCGCTAACTATGGCTACACCTTC. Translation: CASSQGGRANYGYTF.

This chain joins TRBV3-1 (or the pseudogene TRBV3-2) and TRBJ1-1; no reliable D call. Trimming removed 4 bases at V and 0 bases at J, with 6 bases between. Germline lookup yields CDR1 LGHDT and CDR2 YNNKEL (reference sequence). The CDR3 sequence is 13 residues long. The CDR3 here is CASSLRMNTEAFF. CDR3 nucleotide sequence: TGTGCCAGCAGCCTAAGGATGAACACTGAAGCTTTCTTT.